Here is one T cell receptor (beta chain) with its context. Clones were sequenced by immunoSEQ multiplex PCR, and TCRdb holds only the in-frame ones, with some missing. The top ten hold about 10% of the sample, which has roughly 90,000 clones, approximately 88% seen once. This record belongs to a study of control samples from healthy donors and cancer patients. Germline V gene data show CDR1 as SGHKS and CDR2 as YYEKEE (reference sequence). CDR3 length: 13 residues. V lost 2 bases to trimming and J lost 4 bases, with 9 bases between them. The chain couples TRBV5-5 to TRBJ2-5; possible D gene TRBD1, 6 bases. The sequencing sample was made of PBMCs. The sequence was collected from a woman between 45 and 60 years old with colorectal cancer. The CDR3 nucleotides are TGTGCCAGCAGCTTTATGGGGGCAGAGACCCAGTACTTC. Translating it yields CASSFMGAETQYF.